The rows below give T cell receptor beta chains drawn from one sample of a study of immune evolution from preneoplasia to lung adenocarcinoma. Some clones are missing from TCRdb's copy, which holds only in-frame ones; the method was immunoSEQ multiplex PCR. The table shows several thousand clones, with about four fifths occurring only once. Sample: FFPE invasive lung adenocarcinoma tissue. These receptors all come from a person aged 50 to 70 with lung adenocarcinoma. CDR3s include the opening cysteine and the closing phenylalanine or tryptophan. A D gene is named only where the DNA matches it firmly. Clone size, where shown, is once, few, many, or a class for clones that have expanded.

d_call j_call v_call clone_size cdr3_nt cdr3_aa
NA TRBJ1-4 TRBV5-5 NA TGTGCCAGCAGCTTGATCCAGGGTGAAAAACTGTTTTTT CASSLIQGEKLFF
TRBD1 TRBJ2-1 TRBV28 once TGTGCCAGCAGTACAGGGGTTACGGGGTGGGGCAATGAGCAGTTCTTC CASSTGVTGWGNEQFF
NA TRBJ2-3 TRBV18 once TGTGCCAGCTCACCCCTACAGGAGGGTGCAGATACGCAGTATTTT CASSPLQEGADTQYF
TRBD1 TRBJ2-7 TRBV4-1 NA TGCGCCAGCAGCCAAGACCCAGTGACAGGGGGCGAGCAGTACTTC CASSQDPVTGGEQYF
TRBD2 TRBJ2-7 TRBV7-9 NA TGTGCCAGCAGCTTACGGCGGGAGGGCCTCGAGCAGTACTTC CASSLRREGLEQYF
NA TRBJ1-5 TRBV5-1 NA TGCGCCAGCAGCTTGACAGGGAATAGCAATCAGCCCCAGCATTTT CASSLTGNSNQPQHF
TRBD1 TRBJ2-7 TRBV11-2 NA TGTGCCAGCAGCTTAGAACCCACAGGGGGCCTCTGGTACTTC CASSLEPTGGLWYF
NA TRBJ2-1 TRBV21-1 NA TGTGCCAGCAGCGACAGGGGCCGGGAGGCTAGCGGACTCACCTACAATGAGCAGTTCTTC CASSDRGREASGLTYNEQFF
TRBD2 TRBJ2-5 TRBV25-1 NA TGTGCCAGCAGTGAACTAGCGGGAGCAGAGACCCAGTACTTC CASSELAGAETQYF
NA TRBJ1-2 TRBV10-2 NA TGCGCCAGTCAAACCGACAGTTATGGCTACACCTTC CASQTDSYGYTF
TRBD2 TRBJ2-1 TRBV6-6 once TGTGCCAGCAGGGGACTAGAAGACAATGAGCAGTTCTTC CASRGLEDNEQFF
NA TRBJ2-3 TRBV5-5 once TGTGCCAGCAGCTTTTCGGTGGGGACAGATACGCAGTATTTT CASSFSVGTDTQYF
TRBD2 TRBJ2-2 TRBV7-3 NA TGTGCCAGCAGCTTAAGGCCCACTAGCGCCTCGAACACCGGGGAGCTGTTTTTT CASSLRPTSASNTGELFF
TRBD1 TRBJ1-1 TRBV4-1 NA TGCGCCAGCAGCCAAGGTGGAGGGGGCCGCATGAACACTGAAGCTTTCTTT CASSQGGGGRMNTEAFF
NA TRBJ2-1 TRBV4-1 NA TGCGCCAGCAGCCACGAGGGCAGGGGGACTTACAATGAGCAGTTCTTC CASSHEGRGTYNEQFF
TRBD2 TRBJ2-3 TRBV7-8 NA TGTGCCAGCAGCATAGGAGGACTAGCGGGAGGAGATACGCAGTATTTT CASSIGGLAGGDTQYF
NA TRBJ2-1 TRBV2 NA TGTGCCAGCACCGTCAATGAGCAGTTCTTC CASTVNEQFF
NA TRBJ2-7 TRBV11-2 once TGTGCCAGCAGCCCGGCTGGAGGCGAGGAGCAGTACTTC CASSPAGGEEQYF
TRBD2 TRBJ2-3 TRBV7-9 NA TGTGCCTCCCGTAGCGGGAGCACAGATACGCAGTATTTT CASRSGSTDTQYF
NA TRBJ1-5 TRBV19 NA TGTGCCAGTAGCCGCTCTTGGGGGTCTTATCAGCCCCAGCATTTT CASSRSWGSYQPQHF
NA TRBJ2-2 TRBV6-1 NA TGTGCCAGCAGTGAGGGACTGGGGAACACCGGGGAGCTGTTTTTT CASSEGLGNTGELFF
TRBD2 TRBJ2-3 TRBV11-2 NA TGTGCCAGCAGTACTAGGACTAGCGGCACAGATACGCAGTATTTT CASSTRTSGTDTQYF
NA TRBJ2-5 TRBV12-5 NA TGTGCTAGTGCGGCGGGACAGATTGACGAAGAGACCCAGTACTTC CASAAGQIDEETQYF
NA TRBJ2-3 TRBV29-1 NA TGCAGCGTTGAAGATGTGAGGAAGAACACAGATACGCAGTATTTT CSVEDVRKNTDTQYF
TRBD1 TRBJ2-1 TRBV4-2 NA TGTGCCAGCAGCCATGGACAGGGGGCTTCGAACTCCTACAATGAGCAGTTCTTC CASSHGQGASNSYNEQFF
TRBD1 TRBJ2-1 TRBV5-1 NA TGCGCCAGCACCGTGACAGGGAGCAATGAGCAGTTCTTC CASTVTGSNEQFF
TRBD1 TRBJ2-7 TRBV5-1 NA TGCGCCAGCAGCTTAAGGGACAGGGGTGAGATGAAGCAGTACTTC CASSLRDRGEMKQYF
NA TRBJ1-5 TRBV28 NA TGTGCCAGCAGTTTAGAGACTCAGCCCCAGCATTTT CASSLETQPQHF
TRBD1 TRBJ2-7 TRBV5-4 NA TGTGCCAGCAGCTTCCAGGGGGCGCCGGGCTACGAGCAGTACTTC CASSFQGAPGYEQYF
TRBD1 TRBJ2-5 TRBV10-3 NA TGTGCCATCAGACCGGGACAGGGGTCGACCCAGTACTTC CAIRPGQGSTQYF
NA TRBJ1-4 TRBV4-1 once TGCGCCAGCAGCCTCCTGTGGACTAATGAAAAACTGTTTTTT CASSLLWTNEKLFF
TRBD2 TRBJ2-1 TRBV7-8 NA TGTGCCAGCAGCCCAATGTCGGCGGGAGGCTACAATGAGCAGTTCTTC CASSPMSAGGYNEQFF
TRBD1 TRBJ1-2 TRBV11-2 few TGTGCCAGCAGCCTGACAGGGGACGGCTACACCTTC CASSLTGDGYTF
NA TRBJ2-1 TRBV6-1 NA TGTGCCAGCAGTCCCAATCCGGACACGAATGAGCAGTTCTTC CASSPNPDTNEQFF
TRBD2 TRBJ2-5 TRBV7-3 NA TGTGCCAGCAGCTCACAAGCGGGAGAGGGTGAGACCCAGTACTTC CASSSQAGEGETQYF
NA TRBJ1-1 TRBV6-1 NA TGTGCCAGCAGTGAAGGGGGGATTGACACTGAAGCTTTCTTT CASSEGGIDTEAFF
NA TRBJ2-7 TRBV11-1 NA TGTGCCAGCAGCCGCTTTGGGGGAGACTACTACGAGCAGTACTTC CASSRFGGDYYEQYF
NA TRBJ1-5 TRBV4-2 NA TGTGCCAGCAGCCAAGATGGGGCGAGTGGGCCCCAGCATTTT CASSQDGASGPQHF
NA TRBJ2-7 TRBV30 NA TGTGCCTGGAGTTTAGGAACGAACTTTTTCTACGAGCAGTACTTC CAWSLGTNFFYEQYF
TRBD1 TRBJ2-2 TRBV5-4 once TGTGCCAGCAGTTCGGACAGGGGTAACACCGGGGAGCTGTTTTTT CASSSDRGNTGELFF
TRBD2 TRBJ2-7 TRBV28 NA TGTGGTACTAGCGGGAGGCCCGGGGAGCAGTACTTC CGTSGRPGEQYF
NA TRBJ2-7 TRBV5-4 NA TGTGCCAGCAGCTTGGTACTCCAAAGCTCCTACGAGCAGTACTTC CASSLVLQSSYEQYF